The subject of this entry is one TCR beta chain. V lost 3 bases and J 0 bases, leaving 23 bases between the germline ends. Per the germline V gene, CDR1 is LGHNT and CDR2 is FRNRAP. The CDR3 is 19 residues long. Sequencing used immunoSEQ multiplex PCR; TCRdb keeps in-frame clones, though not all of them. The sample has about 98,000 clones; more than 75% are singletons. These data originate in a study of control samples from healthy donors and cancer patients. The clonotype was recovered from a man aged 60 to 75 in good health. The J gene is TRBJ1-1, the V gene TRBV12-5; TRBD1 is a possible D gene (6 bases). The sequenced sample was blood. The CDR3 DNA sequence: TGTGCTAGTGGTTTTGGGTTGCGGACAGTATCCGCCCTGAACACTGAAGCTTTCTTT. Its protein product is CASGFGLRTVSALNTEAFF. The full variable domain, rest sourced from reference TRBV12-5 and TRBJ1-1, is DARVTQTPRHKVTEMGQEVTMRCQPILGHNTVFWYRQTMMQGLELLAYFRNRAPLDDSGMPKDRFSAEMPDATLATLKIQPSEPRDSAVYFCASGFGLRTVSALNTEAFFGQGTRLTVV.